Following are 14 T cell receptor beta chains from one sample sequenced in a study of T cells expressing NK-cell markers. From its re-call of the 5' RACE reads, TCRdb lists each CDR3 protein once, without DNA. Across about 260,000 distinct CDR3 sequences, the top ten clones capture more than 3.5% of the sample. Sequences were obtained from blood T cells: a sorted CD56 or NKG2C T cell subset, CD4+ or CD8+ T cells, or bulk PBMC T cells (not recorded which). The source of these receptors is a woman between 18 and 75 years old in good health.

The V gene is TRBV5-1, the J gene TRBJ2-7; TCRdb's D call, TRBD1, is unchecked because there is no DNA. The germline V gene encodes CDR1 SGHRS and CDR2 YFSETQ. The CDR3 covers 15 residues. The CDR3 region is CASSWDKSPPYEQYF.

V gene TRBV3-1 combines with J gene TRBJ1-5. This CDR3 spans 14 amino acids. The germline CDR1 and CDR2 sequences are LGHDT and YNNKEL (reference sequence). This CDR3 is CASSRGNSNQPQHF.

This chain's CDR3 is CASSYPAMSGGAEQFF. The chain employs TRBV6-5 and TRBJ2-1; lacking DNA, the TRBD2 call made by TCRdb goes unchecked. Germline CDR1 reads MNHEY; CDR2 reads SVGAGI. This CDR3 is built from 16 residues.

The rearrangement uses TRBV3-1 and TRBJ1-1; TCRdb returns TRBD1, unconfirmable since there is no DNA. The germline gives CDR1 LGHDT, CDR2 YNNKEL (reference sequence). The length of the CDR3 is 14 residues. Here the CDR3 reads CASSRQRGLDEAFF.

The chain is built from TRBV5-1 and TRBJ2-3; TCRdb returns TRBD2, unconfirmable since there is no DNA. This CDR3 comprises 17 residues. Germline loops: CDR1 SGHRS, CDR2 YFSETQ. The CDR3 is CASSLGTSGKPTDTQYF. Using reference TRBV5-1 and TRBJ2-3 for the parts outside the CDR3, the full variable domain is KAGVTQTPRYLIKTRGQQVTLSCSPISGHRSVSWYQQTPGQGLQFLFEYFSETQRNKGNFPGRFSGRQFSNSRSEMNVSTLELGDSALYLCASSLGTSGKPTDTQYFGPGTRLTVL.

V gene TRBV3-1 combines with J gene TRBJ2-7; the D call of TRBD1 rests on TCRdb alone, since no DNA is present to check it. Germline assignment: CDR1 LGHDT and CDR2 YNNKEL (reference sequence). CDR3 length: 14 residues. CDR3 sequence reads: CASSQDWGRDEQYF.

The chain carries TRBV6-5 and TRBJ1-2. The V gene's germline CDR1 is MNHEY and CDR2 SVGAGI. The CDR3 is 11 residues long. The CDR3 loop is CASSRDGGYTF.

The chain combines TRBV20-1 with TRBJ2-3; TCRdb returns TRBD1, unconfirmable since there is no DNA. This CDR3 is built from 16 residues. The germline CDR1 and CDR2 sequences are DFQATT and SNEGSKA (reference sequence). The CDR3 sequence is CSASSSWGATTDTQYF.

The gene calls are TRBV6-1 and TRBJ2-2; TCRdb selects TRBD2, and the lack of DNA leaves this call unchecked. From germline, CDR1 is MNHNS and CDR2 SASEGT. The CDR3 is 16 amino acids. This CDR3 reads CASRKLAGQNTGELFF.

The chain uses TRBV7-7 and TRBJ2-3; the TCRdb D gene call, TRBD2, has no DNA to confirm it. Germline V gene data show CDR1 as SSHAT and CDR2 as FNYEAQ (reference sequence). This CDR3 has 16 residues. The CDR3 here is CASSLQAGVGGDTQYF.

The chain links TRBV20-1 to TRBJ2-1; TCRdb picks TRBD1, but there is no DNA to check that call. The CDR3 loop spans 13 amino acids. Germline V gives CDR1 DFQATT, CDR2 SNEGSKA (reference sequence). The CDR3 loop is CSARGTGYNEQFF.

V gene TRBV7-3 combines with J gene TRBJ2-5. CDR1 is SGHTA, CDR2 FQGTGA, per germline. The CDR3 totals 16 residues. The CDR3: CASSPTRTEYRETQYF.

This CDR3 is CASSPTGQNSPLHF. The chain employs TRBV6-2 or TRBV6-3 and TRBJ1-6; TCRdb reports TRBD1, a call that lacks DNA to check it against. The CDR3 contains 14 residues. Per the germline V gene, CDR1 is MNHEY and CDR2 is SVGEGT.

The V gene is TRBV12-3 or TRBV12-4, the J gene TRBJ2-3; lacking DNA, the TRBD2 call made by TCRdb goes unchecked. The CDR3 covers 19 residues. The CDR3 reads CASSLGLAGSTPTADTQYF.